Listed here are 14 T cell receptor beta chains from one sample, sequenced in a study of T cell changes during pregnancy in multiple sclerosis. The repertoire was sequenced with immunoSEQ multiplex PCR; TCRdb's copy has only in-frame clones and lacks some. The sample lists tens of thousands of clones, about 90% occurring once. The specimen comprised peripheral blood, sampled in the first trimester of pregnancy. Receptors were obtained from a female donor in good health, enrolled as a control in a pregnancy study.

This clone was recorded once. CDR3 bases: TGTGCCAGCAGCTTAGTTCCCCTAGACCGGGGCAATGAGCAGTTCTTC. Protein: CASSLVPLDRGNEQFF. This chain uses TRBV11-2 with TRBJ2-1; weak D call: TRBD2 (5 bases). With 1 base removed from V and 6 bases from J, the gap between germline ends came to 16 bases. The CDR3 is 16 residues long. The germline gives CDR1 SGHAT, CDR2 FQNNGV.

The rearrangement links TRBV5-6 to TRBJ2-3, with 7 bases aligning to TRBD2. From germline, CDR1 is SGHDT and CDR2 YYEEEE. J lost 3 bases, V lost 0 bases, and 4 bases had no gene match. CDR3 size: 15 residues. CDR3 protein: CASSLEAGRTDTQYF. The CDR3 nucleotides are TGTGCCAGCAGCTTGGAAGCGGGAAGGACAGATACGCAGTATTTT.

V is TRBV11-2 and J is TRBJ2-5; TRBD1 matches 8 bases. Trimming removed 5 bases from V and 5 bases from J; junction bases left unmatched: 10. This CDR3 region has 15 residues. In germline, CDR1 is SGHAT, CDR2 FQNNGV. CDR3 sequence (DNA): TGTGCCAGCAGCGAAGGACAGGGTCGGGTGGAGACCCAGTACTTC. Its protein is CASSEGQGRVETQYF.

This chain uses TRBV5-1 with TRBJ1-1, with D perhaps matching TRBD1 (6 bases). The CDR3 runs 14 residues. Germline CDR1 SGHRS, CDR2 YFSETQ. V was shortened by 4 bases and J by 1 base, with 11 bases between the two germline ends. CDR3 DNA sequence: TGCGCCAGCAGCCCCGGGACACCGAACACTGAAGCTTTCTTT. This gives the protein CASSPGTPNTEAFF. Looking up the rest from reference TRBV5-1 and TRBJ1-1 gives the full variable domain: KAGVTQTPRYLIKTRGQQVTLSCSPISGHRSVSWYQQTPGQGLQFLFEYFSETQRNKGNFPGRFSGRQFSNSRSEMNVSTLELGDSALYLCASSPGTPNTEAFFGQGTRLTVV.

The CDR3: CASSWTSDPQETQYF. The CDR3 DNA sequence: TGTGCCAGCAGTTGGACTAGCGATCCCCAAGAGACCCAGTACTTC. The chain employs TRBV9 and TRBJ2-5; 9 positions match TRBD2. Germline V gene lookup returns CDR1 SGDLS and CDR2 YYNGEE. This CDR3 comprises 15 residues. V was clipped by 5 bases and J by 1 base; unmatched bases: 6.

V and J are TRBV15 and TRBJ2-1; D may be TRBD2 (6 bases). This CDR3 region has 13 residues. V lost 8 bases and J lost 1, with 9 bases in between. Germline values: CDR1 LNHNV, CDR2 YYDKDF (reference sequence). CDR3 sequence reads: CATLGGSYNEQFF. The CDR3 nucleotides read TGTGCCACCTTGGGGGGATCCTACAATGAGCAGTTCTTC.

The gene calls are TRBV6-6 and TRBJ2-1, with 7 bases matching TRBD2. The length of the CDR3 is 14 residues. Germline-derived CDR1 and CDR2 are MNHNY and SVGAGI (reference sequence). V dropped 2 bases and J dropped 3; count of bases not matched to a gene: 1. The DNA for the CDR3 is TGTGCCAGCAGTTACCGGGGGGACTACAATGAGCAGTTCTTC. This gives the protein CASSYRGDYNEQFF.

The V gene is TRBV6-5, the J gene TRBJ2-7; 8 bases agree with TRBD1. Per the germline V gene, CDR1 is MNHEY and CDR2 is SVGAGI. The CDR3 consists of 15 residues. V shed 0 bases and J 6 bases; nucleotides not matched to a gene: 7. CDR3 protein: CASSYSRTGPLEQYF. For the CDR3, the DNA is TGTGCCAGCAGTTACTCCCGGACAGGGCCCCTCGAGCAGTACTTC.

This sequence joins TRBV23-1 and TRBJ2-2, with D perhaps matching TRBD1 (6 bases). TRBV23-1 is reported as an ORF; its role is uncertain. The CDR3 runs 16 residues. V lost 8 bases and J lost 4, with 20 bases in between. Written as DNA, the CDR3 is TGCGCCAGCCCAACTCCGGTGGGGGCGCGCACCGGGGAGCTGTTTTTT. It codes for CASPTPVGARTGELFF.

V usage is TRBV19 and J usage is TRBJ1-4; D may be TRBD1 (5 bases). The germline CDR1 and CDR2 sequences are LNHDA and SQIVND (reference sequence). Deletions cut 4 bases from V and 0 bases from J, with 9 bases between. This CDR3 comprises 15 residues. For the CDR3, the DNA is TGTGCCAGTAGTACGGGGGGAACAACTAATGAAAAACTGTTTTTT. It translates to CASSTGGTTNEKLFF.

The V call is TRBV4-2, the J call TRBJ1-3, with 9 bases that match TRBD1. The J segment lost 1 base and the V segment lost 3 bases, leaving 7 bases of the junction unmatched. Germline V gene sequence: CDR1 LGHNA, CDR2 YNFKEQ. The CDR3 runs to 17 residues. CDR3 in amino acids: CASSHLDRGDSGNTIYF. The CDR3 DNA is TGTGCCAGCAGCCATTTGGACAGGGGCGATTCTGGAAACACCATATATTTT.

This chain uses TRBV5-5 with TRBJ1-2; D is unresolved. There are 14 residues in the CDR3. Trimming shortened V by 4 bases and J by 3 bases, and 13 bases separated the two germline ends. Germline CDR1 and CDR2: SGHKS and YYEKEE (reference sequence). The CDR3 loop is CASSLDRRDYGYTF. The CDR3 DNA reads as TGTGCCAGCAGCCTAGATAGGCGGGACTATGGCTACACCTTC.

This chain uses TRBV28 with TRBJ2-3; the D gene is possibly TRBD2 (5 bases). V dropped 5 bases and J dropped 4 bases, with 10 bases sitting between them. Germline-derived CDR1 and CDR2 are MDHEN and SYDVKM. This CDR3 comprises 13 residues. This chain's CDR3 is CASSLARADTQYF. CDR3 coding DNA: TGTGCCAGCAGTCTCGCGAGGGCAGATACGCAGTATTTT.

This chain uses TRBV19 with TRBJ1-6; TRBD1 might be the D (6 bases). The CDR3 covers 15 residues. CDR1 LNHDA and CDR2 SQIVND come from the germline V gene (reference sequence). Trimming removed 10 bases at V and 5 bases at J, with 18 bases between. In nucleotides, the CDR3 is TGTGCCATAAGCCGAGGGGGGGCGGATAATTCACCCCTCCACTTT. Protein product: CAISRGGADNSPLHF.